A single sample gave rise to the 8 T cell receptor beta chains below, sequenced in a study of blood T cell dynamics during melanoma immunotherapy (dated by TCRdb to 2020 to 2022). The sample's time point, from its label and the paper: week 3, after first cycle of checkpoint inhibitor. Libraries were made using the immunoSEQ multiplex PCR assay. As stored in TCRdb, this immuneACCESS dataset retains in-frame rearrangements with V and J assigned. A fraction of the clones does not appear; measured against another copy, unresolved V genes explain less than half of the discrepancy, and the remainder lacks a known reason. This sample is represented by fewer than 30,000 clones; 80% to 85% of them were singletons. The ten largest clones represent about 9.4% of the sample. The sequencing used blood, collected from a patient treated with checkpoint blockade. These receptor sequences come from a human donor with melanoma.

This clone turned up a few times. J is TRBJ2-7 and V is TRBV4-1, with D hard to call. CDR1 is MGHRA, CDR2 YSYEKL, per germline. V lost 0 bases to trimming and J lost 7 bases, with 7 bases between them. This CDR3 is built from 12 residues. CDR3 nucleotide sequence: TGCGCCAGCAGCCAAGATGAGAGGGAGCAGTACTTC. This codes for CASSQDEREQYF.

The chain links TRBV19 to TRBJ1-5, with D unresolved. CDR3 length: 14 amino acids. The V gene's germline CDR1 is LNHDA and CDR2 SQIVND (reference sequence). V lost 1 base and J lost 2, with 6 bases in between. The CDR3 sequence is CASSIAPGNQPQHF. The CDR3 nucleotides are TGTGCCAGTAGTATAGCGCCAGGCAATCAGCCCCAGCATTTT.

The J gene is TRBJ2-2, the V gene TRBV7-2, with 8 positions matching TRBD1. In germline, CDR1 is SGHTA, CDR2 FQGNSA. The CDR3 has 17 amino acids. The J segment lost 5 bases and the V segment lost 2 bases, leaving 10 bases of the junction unmatched. The CDR3 loop is CASSLSSRGRRTGELFF. DNA for the CDR3: TGTGCCAGCAGCTTAAGTAGCAGGGGGCGGCGAACCGGGGAGCTGTTTTTT.

The chain couples TRBV25-1 to TRBJ1-6; tentatively, D is TRBD1 (5 bases). The CDR3 runs 14 residues. The ends were cut back, 6 bases at V and 13 bases at J, with 19 bases in the middle. CDR1 and CDR2 from the germline V gene are MGHDK and SYGVNS. The CDR3 nucleotides are TGTGCCAGCAGCCACACGGGACTCCCTTTTCCCCTCCACTTT. It codes for CASSHTGLPFPLHF.

This chain connects TRBV5-6 to TRBJ2-3; D may be TRBD2 (5 bases). The V gene lost 0 bases and the J gene lost 2 bases, with 13 bases spanning the gap. The CDR3 has 16 amino acids. Germline CDR1 is SGHDT and CDR2 is YYEEEE. CDR3 loop: CASSLAHGLNTDTQYF. The CDR3 nucleotides are TGTGCCAGCAGCTTGGCCCACGGACTGAACACAGATACGCAGTATTTT.

The chain combines TRBV29-1 with TRBJ2-6; a weak D match, TRBD1 (6 bases). Germline V gives CDR1 SQVTM, CDR2 ANQGSEA. Trimming shortened V by 6 bases and J by 0 bases, and 9 bases separated the two germline ends. This CDR3 region has 14 residues. The CDR3 DNA reads TGCAGCGTCATAGGGGGCTCTGGGGCCAACGTCCTGACTTTC. It yields the protein CSVIGGSGANVLTF.

The gene calls are TRBV19 and TRBJ2-5, with D uncertain. The CDR3 has 12 amino acids. The germline V gene has CDR1 LNHDA and CDR2 SQIVND (reference sequence). V lost 5 bases and J 1 base, leaving 5 bases between the germline ends. In nucleotides, the CDR3 is TGTGCCAGTAGTTCAAGCCAAGAGACCCAGTACTTC. Translated, it gives CASSSSQETQYF.

This clone has a handful of counts. This chain joins TRBV19 and TRBJ1-1; D is ambiguous. V was shortened by 3 bases and J by 10 bases, with 9 bases between the two germline ends. The CDR3 is 11 amino acids. From germline, CDR1 is LNHDA and CDR2 SQIVND (reference sequence). CDR3 amino acids: CASSIKVRAFF. The CDR3, as DNA: TGTGCCAGTAGTATTAAAGTTAGAGCTTTCTTT.